The 10 T cell receptor beta chains in this list originate from one sample, sequenced in a study of OX40 agonist ivuxolimab in advanced cancers. TCRdb's table, derived via immunoSEQ multiplex PCR, lists solely in-frame clones and lacks some. The sample carries fewer than 100,000 clones, around 85% recorded once. This material consisted of CD4+ or CD8+ T cells sorted from blood, taken in a trial of the OX40 agonist ivuxolimab. Receptors originate from an adult with an advanced solid tumor such as melanoma, head and neck, liver or kidney cancer.

The gene calls are TRBV19 and TRBJ1-6, with 7 bases identical to TRBD1. Germline V lookup: CDR1 LNHDA, CDR2 SQIVND (reference sequence). V shed 7 bases and J 6 bases; nucleotides not matched to a gene: 9. The CDR3 sequence is 15 residues long. This CDR3 reads CASNDRVRSNSPLHF. CDR3 coding DNA: TGTGCCAGTAACGACAGGGTACGTTCTAATTCACCCCTCCACTTT.

The J gene is TRBJ2-7, the V gene TRBV28; the match to TRBD1 covers 7 bases. The length of the CDR3 is 13 residues. V shed 6 bases and J 2 bases; nucleotides not matched to a gene: 4. Germline V gene data show CDR1 as MDHEN and CDR2 as SYDVKM. In nucleotides, the CDR3 is TGTGCCAGCAGAAGGACAGGTACCTACGAGCAGTACTTC. Translated: CASRRTGTYEQYF.

This clone was observed a single time. V is TRBV2 and J is TRBJ1-4; 7 nucleotides align to TRBD1. Germline V CDR1 and CDR2: SNHLY, FYNNEI. Trimming cost V 6 bases and J 7 bases; bases outside gene matches: 8. The CDR3 consists of 14 residues. CDR3 region: CASSQDRRSEKLFF. The CDR3 bases are TGTGCCAGCAGCCAGGACAGGCGGAGTGAAAAACTGTTTTTT.

The chain couples TRBV28 to TRBJ1-1, with a tentative D call TRBD1 (5 bases). The CDR3 length is 12 residues. Between the trimmed V and J ends, which lost 2 bases and 9 bases, there was a span of 10 bases. Germline CDR1 MDHEN, CDR2 SYDVKM. The CDR3 is CASSLRGLQAFF. The CDR3 coding sequence is TGTGCCAGCAGTTTAAGGGGCCTCCAAGCTTTCTTT.

This rearrangement joins TRBV6-5 to TRBJ1-1, with D perhaps TRBD1 (5 bases). CDR3 length equals 15 residues. Looked up from germline, CDR1 is MNHEY and CDR2 is SVGAGI. Between the trimmed V and J ends, which lost 8 bases and 5 bases, there was a span of 21 bases. In DNA form, the CDR3 reads TGTGCCAGCGGCCCCACCCGCGGGGGACGGACTGAAGCTTTCTTT. Translating it yields CASGPTRGGRTEAFF.

The rearrangement joins TRBV11-2 to TRBJ2-2; TRBD2 aligns across 9 bases. The J segment lost 6 bases and the V segment lost 8 bases, leaving 10 bases of the junction unmatched. There are 15 residues in the CDR3. CDR1 is SGHAT, CDR2 FQNNGV, per germline. CDR3 DNA: TGTGCCAGCCATGGGGGTAGCGGGGGATCCGGGGAGCTGTTTTTT. This encodes CASHGGSGGSGELFF.

CDR3 amino acids: CSVVGQGVKTQYF. The CDR3 DNA sequence: TGCAGCGTTGTAGGGCAGGGGGTAAAGACCCAGTACTTC. The chain couples TRBV29-1 to TRBJ2-5; 7 bases fit TRBD1. The V segment lost 4 bases and the J segment 6 bases; nucleotides outside the gene matches: 8. This CDR3 is 13 amino acids long. From germline, CDR1 is SQVTM and CDR2 ANQGSEA. The full variable domain, completed using reference TRBV29-1 and TRBJ2-5, is SAVISQKPSRDICQRGTSLTIQCQVDSQVTMMFWYRQQPGQSLTLIATANQGSEATYESGFVIDKFPISRPNLTFSTLTVSNMSPEDSSIYLCSVVGQGVKTQYFGPGTRLLVL.

The chain carries TRBV7-3 and TRBJ2-2; D unresolved. V lost 4 bases and J lost 7, with 13 bases in between. The CDR3 sequence is 14 residues long. Germline values: CDR1 SGHTA, CDR2 FQGTGA. The CDR3 DNA is TGTGCCAGCAGCTCTGGCCCAAGGAGCGGGGAGCTGTTTTTT. Translating gives CASSSGPRSGELFF.

The rearrangement joins TRBV28 to TRBJ2-5; TRBD1 matches 9 bases. There are 15 residues in the CDR3. V lost 6 bases and J lost 6; bases outside the gene matches: 11. Germline V gene lookup returns CDR1 MDHEN and CDR2 SYDVKM. CDR3 DNA: TGTGCCAGCAGGACCTCCGGGACAGGGTTGAAGACCCAGTACTTC. Encoded protein: CASRTSGTGLKTQYF.

The rearrangement joins TRBV7-2 to TRBJ2-7; D perhaps matches TRBD2 (5 bases). Germline values: CDR1 SGHTA, CDR2 FQGNSA. The CDR3 is 15 amino acids. The V end was cut by 5 bases, the J end by 0 bases, with 14 bases between. The CDR3 DNA is TGTGCCAGCAGCCAATCTAGCTCGAGCTCCTACGAGCAGTACTTC. It is translated as CASSQSSSSSYEQYF.